This entry lists 29 T cell receptor beta chains sequenced from one sample in a study of identical twins. TCRdb re-called the 5' RACE reads with MiXCR, one entry per CDR3 protein. The sample contains 500,000 to 650,000 distinct CDR3 sequences, 20% to 25% of which appear only once. These data were also filed under a second study, of yellow fever vaccine responses in identical twins.

Sequencing was done on a sample of CD4+ T cells sorted from blood. The receptors shown here come from a woman aged 18 to 35 in good health.

The chain carries TRBV15 and TRBJ2-2; D not resolved. This CDR3 comprises 15 residues. The V end was cut by 0 bases, the J end by 7 bases, with 12 bases between. Germline V gene sequence: CDR1 LNHNV, CDR2 YYDKDF (reference sequence). The CDR3: CATSRDSPLNGELFF. Written as DNA, the CDR3 is TGTGCCACCAGCAGAGATTCCCCCCTTAACGGGGAGCTGTTTTTT.

This clonotype occurred many times. A junction boundary mismatches the germline segment, possibly from a read error. V gene TRBV5-1 combines with J gene TRBJ1-4, with 10 bases identical to TRBD1. The germline V gene encodes CDR1 SGHRS and CDR2 YFSETQ. The CDR3 runs to 14 residues. The CDR3 DNA reads as TGTGCCAGCAGCCCGGGACAGGGGAATGAAAAACTGTTTTTT. Translation gives CASSPGQGNEKLFF.

The genes are TRBV20-1 and TRBJ1-2, with D maybe TRBD1 (6 bases). Germline V gene lookup returns CDR1 DFQATT and CDR2 SNEGSKA (reference sequence). Trimming cost V 3 bases and J 6 bases, with 11 bases left between them. This CDR3 contains 12 residues. The CDR3 protein is CSAREGVHGYTF. The CDR3 DNA reads as TGCAGTGCTAGGGAGGGGGTTCATGGCTACACCTTC.

This clonotype was counted many times. V gene TRBV16 combines with J gene TRBJ2-7, with no clear D. The CDR3 contains 12 residues. Looked up from germline, CDR1 is KGHSY and CDR2 is FQNENV. V lost 3 bases, J lost 1 base, and 4 bases lay in between. The CDR3 region has the DNA TGTGCCAGCAGCCACCAATCCTACGAGCAGTACTTC. This codes for CASSHQSYEQYF.

This clonotype was found a few times. This sequence joins TRBV24-1 and TRBJ2-7, with 8 bases lining up with TRBD1. Germline trimming cut 3 bases from V and 4 bases from J; bases unmatched to any gene: 4. CDR1 and CDR2 (germline): KGHDR, SFDVKD. This CDR3 has 14 residues. The CDR3 DNA follows: TGTGCCACCAGTGATCCCGGACAGGGATACGAGCAGTACTTC. Translating it yields CATSDPGQGYEQYF.

This chain connects TRBV6-6 to TRBJ2-2; D possibly corresponds to TRBD1 (6 bases). Between the trimmed V and J ends, which lost 4 bases and 7 bases, there was a span of 10 bases. Germline CDR1 and CDR2: MNHNY and SVGAGI (reference sequence). The CDR3 is 13 residues long. Here the CDR3 DNA reads TGTGCCAGCAGTTCAGGGGTTGGCGGGGAGCTGTTTTTT. Translated: CASSSGVGGELFF.

The chain employs TRBV20-1 and TRBJ2-7, with D hard to call. With 0 bases removed from V and 3 bases from J, the gap between germline ends came to 9 bases. CDR1 and CDR2 from the germline V gene are DFQATT and SNEGSKA (reference sequence). This CDR3 has 13 amino acids. The CDR3 DNA follows: TGCAGTGCTAGAGATCCGGTAAACTACGAGCAGTACGTC. This gives the protein CSARDPVNYEQYV.

Many counts were recorded for this clonotype. The chain joins TRBV20-1 to TRBJ2-5, with D hard to call. Germline assignment: CDR1 DFQATT and CDR2 SNEGSKA (reference sequence). This CDR3 spans 15 amino acids. V lost 1 base to trimming and J lost 4 bases, with 16 bases between them. The DNA for the CDR3 is TGCAGTGCTAGAGCTCTCAGTGTTGTTGGAGAGACCCAGTACTTC. Encoded protein: CSARALSVVGETQYF.

In this sample, this clonotype turned up a few times. The genes are TRBV5-1 and TRBJ2-6; TRBD1 agrees at 7 bases. V trimming: 1 base; J trimming: 1 base; junction bases outside the gene matches: 5. The germline gives CDR1 SGHRS, CDR2 YFSETQ. This CDR3 comprises 17 residues. CDR3 sequence reads: CASSLFQGVSGANVLTF. Here the CDR3 DNA reads TGCGCCAGCAGCTTGTTCCAGGGGGTATCTGGGGCCAACGTCCTGACTTTC.

This clonotype turned up a few times. V is TRBV3-1 and J is TRBJ1-1; D call uncertain. Germline values: CDR1 LGHDT, CDR2 YNNKEL (reference sequence). With 4 bases removed from V and 3 bases from J, the gap between germline ends came to 12 bases. The CDR3 runs 14 residues. The CDR3 region has the DNA TGTGCCAGCAGCCGAAACCAGAGGGACACTGAAGCTTTCTTT. Translation gives CASSRNQRDTEAFF.

This clonotype appeared a few times. The rearrangement uses TRBV25-1 and TRBJ2-1; D may be TRBD1 (6 bases). In germline, CDR1 is MGHDK, CDR2 SYGVNS. The V and J ends lost 1 base and 3 bases respectively, with 13 bases between them. This CDR3 spans 16 amino acids. CDR3 sequence reads: CASSEFYRAGYNEQFF. DNA of the CDR3: TGTGCCAGCAGTGAATTTTACAGGGCAGGCTACAATGAGCAGTTCTTC.

The V and J genes are TRBV18 and TRBJ1-4; D not certain. CDR1 and CDR2 from the germline V gene are KGHSH and LQKENI. The CDR3 is made up of 15 amino acids. The V end was cut by 3 bases, the J end by 4 bases, with 12 bases between. Written as DNA, the CDR3 is TGTGCCAGCTCACCTCGGCCAGCGGTTAATGAAAAACTGTTTTTT. Encoded protein: CASSPRPAVNEKLFF.

The chain is built from TRBV5-1 and TRBJ1-4; D is uncertain. CDR1 and CDR2 from the germline V gene are SGHRS and YFSETQ. Trimming removed 0 bases at V and 7 bases at J, with 16 bases between. CDR3 length equals 16 residues. The CDR3 region is CASSLAGIEITEKLFF. DNA for the CDR3: TGCGCCAGCAGCTTGGCGGGTATAGAGATAACTGAAAAACTGTTTTTT.

This clonotype was seen only a few times. The rearrangement uses TRBV28 and TRBJ2-3; 8 bases align to TRBD2. CDR1 is MDHEN and CDR2 is SYDVKM in the germline V gene. Trimming took 4 bases from V and 3 from J; bases not matched to a gene: 12. This CDR3 has 17 residues. CDR3: CASSSEYGRAVTDTQYF. In DNA form, the CDR3 reads TGTGCCAGCAGTTCCGAATACGGGAGGGCCGTTACAGATACGCAGTATTTT.

J is TRBJ1-1 and V is TRBV12-3 or TRBV12-4; a weak D match, TRBD1 (6 bases). The germline V and J ends were trimmed by 0 bases and 5 bases, with 13 bases remaining between them. The CDR3 covers 15 residues. The CDR3 DNA is TGTGCCAGCAGTTTAGCAAAGGGGGTTTCGACTGAAGCTTTCTTT. Translation gives CASSLAKGVSTEAFF.

This sequence joins TRBV7-9 and TRBJ2-7; D ambiguous. Germline CDR1 and CDR2: SEHNR and FQNEAQ (reference sequence). The germline V and J ends were trimmed by 5 bases and 6 bases, with 11 bases remaining between them. The CDR3 is 12 residues long. This CDR3 is CASSVGLFEQYF. Written as DNA, the CDR3 is TGTGCCAGCAGCGTCGGATTGTTCGAGCAGTACTTC.

This clonotype was seen a few times. The J gene is TRBJ2-2, the V gene TRBV6-2 or TRBV6-3; D gene ambiguous. Germline V gene sequence: CDR1 MNHEY, CDR2 SVGEGT. The CDR3 covers 14 residues. V lost 3 bases and J 7 bases, leaving 12 bases between the germline ends. CDR3 coding DNA: TGTGCCAGCAGTTATGGGCAGCTCGGCGGGGAGCTGTTTTTT. Translating it yields CASSYGQLGGELFF.

The sample holds a few counts of this clonotype. V gene TRBV29-1 combines with J gene TRBJ1-1; 10 positions match TRBD1. The CDR3 covers 14 residues. Unmatched junction bases numbered 7, after V lost 4 bases and J lost 5 bases. Germline V gene sequence: CDR1 SQVTM, CDR2 ANQGSEA. CDR3 sequence reads: CSVGLGQGSTEAFF. The CDR3 nucleotides read TGCAGCGTTGGTTTGGGACAGGGGAGTACTGAAGCTTTCTTT.

The rearrangement joins TRBV12-3 or TRBV12-4 to TRBJ2-1, with a tentative D call TRBD1 (5 bases). The ends were cut back, 8 bases at V and 8 bases at J, with 16 bases in the middle. The CDR3 contains 13 residues. DNA for the CDR3: TGTGCCAGCGGCCTAAGGGGTAGTTATGAGCAGTTCTTC. It translates to CASGLRGSYEQFF.

Only a few counts were recorded for this clonotype. J is TRBJ1-2 and V is TRBV29-1, with D possibly being TRBD1 (6 bases). Germline V gives CDR1 SQVTM, CDR2 ANQGSEA. With 6 bases removed from V and 7 bases from J, the gap between germline ends came to 12 bases. The length of the CDR3 is 11 residues. CDR3 sequence reads: CSVRGEAGYTF. For the CDR3, the DNA is TGCAGCGTCAGGGGTGAAGCTGGCTACACCTTC.

This clonotype was seen a handful of times. This chain links TRBV24-1 with TRBJ2-2; TRBD2 agrees at 8 bases. The ends lost 3 bases at V and 4 bases at J; junction bases unmatched: 6. The CDR3 loop spans 16 amino acids. The germline gives CDR1 KGHDR, CDR2 SFDVKD. This chain's CDR3 is CATSDTGGRGTGELFF. The CDR3 bases are TGTGCCACCAGTGATACGGGGGGGCGCGGCACCGGGGAGCTGTTTTTT.

This chain links TRBV28 with TRBJ1-2; TRBD1 matches at 7 bases. Germline V gives CDR1 MDHEN, CDR2 SYDVKM. The CDR3 has 12 residues. The ends lost 6 bases at V and 8 bases at J; junction bases unmatched: 6. The CDR3 DNA is TGTGCCAGCAGGCTGACAGGGATCGGCTACACCTTC. Protein product: CASRLTGIGYTF.

In this sample, this clonotype turned up a few times. The rearrangement uses TRBV20-1 and TRBJ2-7; D may correspond to TRBD1 or TRBD2 (5 bases each). Trimming pared 2 bases from V and 0 bases from J, leaving 11 bases between. The germline V gene has CDR1 DFQATT and CDR2 SNEGSKA (reference sequence). The CDR3 has 14 amino acids. The CDR3 DNA sequence: TGCAGTGCTAGAACCGGGACCCTCTCCTACGAGCAGTACGTC. Protein: CSARTGTLSYEQYV.

This clonotype came up a few times. The chain couples TRBV6-1 to TRBJ2-7; D is undetermined. Per germline, CDR1 MNHNS and CDR2 SASEGT. The CDR3 loop spans 11 amino acids. Trimming left V 6 bases short and J 3 bases short, with 6 bases between. DNA of the CDR3: TGTGCCAGCAGGATAAACTACGAGCAGTACTTC. Translation: CASRINYEQYF.

This clonotype came up a few times. V usage is TRBV29-1 and J usage is TRBJ2-3; no clear D. The CDR3 is 10 residues long. The germline V gene encodes CDR1 SQVTM and CDR2 ANQGSEA. The V end lost 6 bases, the J end lost 2 bases, and 3 bases lay between the germline ends. The CDR3, as DNA: TGCAGCGTCAACACAGATACGCAGTATTTT. Translated, it gives CSVNTDTQYF.

This clonotype has just a few counts. V gene TRBV25-1 combines with J gene TRBJ2-5; TRBD2 aligns across 9 bases. This CDR3 is 16 amino acids long. V lost 4 bases, J lost 4 bases, and 10 bases stayed unmatched. The germline gives CDR1 MGHDK, CDR2 SYGVNS. The CDR3 is CASSARKPGLAETQYF. In nucleotides, the CDR3 is TGTGCCAGCAGTGCCCGAAAGCCGGGACTAGCAGAGACCCAGTACTTC.

This chain joins TRBV20-1 and TRBJ2-1, with TRBD2 as a possible D gene (5 bases). The CDR3 runs 16 residues. Trimming shortened V by 6 bases and J by 5 bases, and 23 bases separated the two germline ends. The germline gives CDR1 DFQATT, CDR2 SNEGSKA (reference sequence). The CDR3 region is CSAPGGWARIDNEQFF. CDR3 DNA: TGCAGTGCCCCAGGCGGGTGGGCTAGGATAGACAATGAGCAGTTCTTC.

The DNA of the CDR3 is TGTGCCAGTATGGGCGGGAACACTGAAGCTTTCTTT. Encoded protein: CASMGGNTEAFF. The V and J genes are TRBV6-6 and TRBJ1-1, with D uncertain. V gave up 9 bases and J gave up 1 base, with 9 bases separating them. Germline CDR1 MNHNY, CDR2 SVGAGI (reference sequence). This CDR3 region has 12 residues.

The chain links TRBV11-2 to TRBJ2-5; D uncertain. Trimming stripped 3 bases from V and 0 bases from J, with 17 bases between. Germline V gene data show CDR1 as SGHAT and CDR2 as FQNNGV. CDR3 length equals 17 residues. The CDR3 sequence: CASSLFGDTFYQETQYF. CDR3 nucleotide sequence: TGTGCCAGCAGCTTGTTTGGTGACACCTTTTACCAAGAGACCCAGTACTTC.